The text below deals with one T cell receptor beta chain. Its specific antigen is unknown. No clone much larger than this one lies a single base away; base qualities are absent. The data are from a study of cytomegalovirus exposure and HLA in healthy donors (dated by TCRdb to about 2017). Context from the whole study: An earlier analysis of several hundred of the donors reported more than 250 Gb of sequence data and roughly 110 million unique TCR beta sequences from roughly 200 million T cells. Among the roughly 400 genotyped donors, roughly 80% belonged to the genetic ancestry cluster associated with self-reported Caucasian donors. Four or five DR-DQ haplotypes were handled as single units for association and clustering because linkage in the cohort was strong. Roughly 300 gigabases of sequencing data and 75 million to 85 million unique TCR sequences made up an early release that covered approximately 650 HLA-typed donors. The number of donors typed differed by locus, with roughly 629-640 for A, B, C, DRB1 and DQB1, about 500 for DQA1, nearly 610 for DPA1, and around 450 for DPB1. Alongside the repertoire data, information on donor age, sex, ethnicity and CMV serostatus was compiled. A separate validation cohort of about 110 different subjects was used in addition to the 666-subject first cohort. Rather than drawing on any new phenotypic data, the later analysis identified candidate immune exposures from TCR beta sequences and the way those sequences occurred across donors. The study aimed to test whether signatures of past pathogen exposure could be identified by cataloging public T cell receptors. High-throughput TCR immunosequencing, statistical association of individual TCRs with disease status, and machine learning were combined to predict cytomegalovirus infection status. To study patterns of TCR occurrence, a later analysis re-analyzed previously published TCR beta repertoires from around 670 donors and added high-resolution HLA genotyping. On average, about 200,000 unique TCR beta nucleotide sequences were sequenced per donor among some 420 genotyped donors of the cohort, with roughly 19% of those sequences being non-productive. HLA typing included class I and class II loci at four-digit resolution. The T cell repertoires of 550 to 850 subjects were profiled by immunosequencing and related to cytomegalovirus serostatus. In a later genetic analysis, genome-wide SNP genotypes for about 65% of the roughly 670 donors were used, and that subset was treated as a discovery cohort. An earlier analysis of 587 of the donors used high-throughput TCR beta sequencing to judge whether each TCR beta V gene segment behaved as functional or pseudogenic. All discovery cohort repertoires had been generated using a single sequencing platform. On the study overall, not on this receptor specifically: Linkage disequilibrium might explain the correlated functional status among segregating V segments, but an unknown experimental factor could not be ruled out. Because counts were too low, seventeen rarely observed V segments, including chromosome 9 orphons, were excluded from the earlier analysis of around 640 of the donors. The authors suggested that the approach could potentially be extended to other disease states and immunological phenotypes. The study listed 150 to 200 TCR beta chains as associated with cytomegalovirus. In vitro tests confirmed that three of the cytomegalovirus-associated TCR beta chains recognize cytomegalovirus antigens. In a later analysis, several top co-occurrence clusters were reported to appear linked to parvovirus B19, influenza, CMV and Epstein-Barr virus. According to a later analysis, most CMV-associated TCR beta chains appeared to be HLA-restricted, and the HLA associations seemed to be driven largely by CMV exposure. In a later analysis, HLA-associated TCR beta chains showed more clonal expansion and lower generation probabilities than non-associated chains that were equally common. Broadly in line with IMGT annotations, most TCR beta V segments showed up in productive rearrangements about 90% or about 30% of the time in an earlier analysis of several hundred of the donors. A later analysis found that TCR association rates varied across HLA loci, with DRB1 alleles showing the most associated TCRs and HLA-C alleles the fewest. A further reported finding was that TCR beta sequences accurately predicted the HLA-A and HLA-B alleles for most subjects in the first cohort. According to a later genetic analysis, donors in an Asian-associated ancestry cluster had fewer N-insertions in productive TCRs than the roughly 670-donor mean. Because HLA typing was missing for some donors at each locus, association tests included only the typed subset. Strong co-occurrence of HLA alleles, especially DR and DQ, made assigning TCR associations to individual alleles difficult. Sequencing depth was assumed to be roughly uniform across donors in the presence/absence analyses, though that assumption may not hold. A cluster of highly shared sequence variants was judged likely to represent a technical artifact of the sequencing pipeline. While some public TCRs were present in many individuals, most TCR sequences turned up only very rarely across donors. The classifier was reported to diagnose cytomegalovirus status with high specificity and sensitivity in both the original and validation cohorts. In a later genetic analysis, a missense DCLRE1C variant was associated with V-gene and J-gene trimming of TCR beta chains, and the association was replicated in an independent cohort. Some IMGT-functional V segments, including TRBV6-2 and TRBV6-3, could not be told apart with the 87-base-pair reads, so those segments were excluded. In a later analysis, more than 15,000 TCR beta sequences were associated with specific HLA alleles at a false discovery rate of 0.05. This cohort had only TCR beta chains sequenced, and the lack of alpha or paired-chain data limited which features could be detected. For the cohort, immune exposure information was limited to CMV serostatus.

The germline V gene encodes CDR1 MNHEY and CDR2 SVGAGI. Spanning cysteine to phenylalanine, the CDR3 consists of 15 amino acids. Only the CDR3 portion is preserved as DNA: 45 bases, with reading frame beginning at the first base. At the junction V is shortened by 4 bases and J by 4 bases; bases outside the gene matches: 9. The cohort consisted of fewer than 700 healthy bone marrow donors. At the time of sampling, all cohort members were nominally healthy, though unrecorded immune exposures were likely present. The donor tested CMV seropositive and was one of the 289 seropositive cohort members. A peripheral blood sample was collected from each donor, and TCR beta sequencing was performed on peripheral blood mononuclear cells. The Qiagen DNeasy Blood Extraction Kit was used to extract genomic DNA from the blood cell samples. The method behind the library was the immunoSEQ multiplex PCR assay. A mixture of 60 forward primers for TCR Vbeta segments and 13 reverse primers for TCR Jbeta segments was used in the multiplex PCR. The CDR3 region of rearranged TCR beta genes was amplified from genomic DNA by a multiplex PCR assay. Amplified TCR beta libraries were sequenced as 87-base-pair reads on the Illumina HiSeq System. Regarding the original processing steps: A later analysis counted approximately 84 million unique TCR beta chains across the 640 or so repertoires, and roughly 10 million of these chains were shared by at least two donors. To remove PCR and sequencing errors, raw reads were error-corrected and collapsed into unique sequences using a nearest-neighbor algorithm that merged closely related sequences. Alignment of CDR3 sequences to IMGT reference sequences was used to assign V, D and J gene segments. For a sequence to be retained, at least a six-nucleotide match to both a V gene segment and a J gene segment was required. Rearrangements were called productive when the CDR3 lacked stop codons and stayed in frame with V and J; all others were non-productive. Following IMGT convention, CDR3 was defined as the stretch from the second conserved V-encoded cysteine up to the conserved J-encoded phenylalanine. In an earlier analysis of roughly 610 of the donors, sequences lacking an unambiguous match to a single V gene segment were excluded. In an earlier analysis of roughly 600 of the donors, a V segment was called functional when productive rearrangements were above 56.7%, and segregating when the standard deviation between donors exceeded 5%. A statistical classification framework was built to diagnose cytomegalovirus status from the catalog of TCR beta chain sequences. A later analysis assigned V and J genes by comparing TCR nucleotide sequences with IMGT/GENE-DB human TR gene sequences. Using the TCRdist pipeline, a later analysis assigned CDR3 sequences along with most-parsimonious VDJ recombination scenarios. A later analysis defined each TCR beta chain by its CDR3 amino acid sequence plus V-gene family, and excluded reads lacking a unique V-gene family. To address suspected cross-contamination and a sequencing artifact, a later analysis removed over 500 highly shared, low-generation-probability nucleotide sequences. For each public chain, a later analysis derived a clonal expansion index from normalized ranks of inferred template counts within each repertoire. In a later analysis, generation probabilities were computed using a VDJ recombination model fitted to out-of-frame rearrangements, and the results were checked against IGoR. In a later analysis, TCR-TCR, TCR-HLA and TCR-CMV co-occurrence was scored with hypergeometric tests, and a repertoire-size bias correction was applied to TCR pairs. In a later analysis, false discovery rates were estimated by permuting HLA or CMV assignments 20 times. In a later analysis, co-occurring TCRs were grouped using DBSCAN, with TCRdist sequence similarity added in when clustering inside HLA-allele-positive subsets. Repertoires with fewer than 30,000 or more than 120,000 public chains, plus five repertoires with anomalous nucleotide sharing, were excluded from co-occurrence clustering. TCRdb stores this immuneACCESS table with in-frame sequences only. Part of the clones is absent; in the studies checked, under half of the shortfall reflects unresolved V genes, and no reason is known for the rest. V and J calls and clone size are as listed in that table; D and trimming were resolved from the DNA. The sample table holds 250,000 to 300,000 clones, of which approximately 84% were seen once. Clones ranked in the top ten supply 1.5% to 2% of the sample.

The material sequenced was PBMCs. This sequence originates from a woman in her thirties or forties in good health and CMV-seropositive. This chain joins TRBV6-5 to TRBJ1-2, with 7 bases in between that match TRBD1. The nucleotides read TGTGCCAGCAGTTCGGGACAGAGGATTCTCTATGGCTACACCTTC. Its coded protein is CASSSGQRILYGYTF.